The clone carrying this TCR beta chain was observed many times. Peripheral blood, approximately 6 milliliters per draw, was collected at each of two time points. The CDR3 length is 21 residues. With V trimmed by 5 bases and J by 5 bases, 27 bases remained unmatched. Germline V CDR1 and CDR2: SGHNT, YENEEA. TCR beta CDR3 was amplified from genomic DNA by two-round multiplex PCR. Initially, in first-round PCR, primers specific to each TRBV and TRBJ gene were used. A single record per CDR3 protein comes from TCRdb applying MiXCR to the multiplex PCR reads. In the table there are some 15,000 distinct CDR3 sequences, just under 30% of which are singletons. These data originate in a study of prognosis after radiotherapy for stage I lung cancer. Study-wide background: Recruiting of stage I non-small cell lung cancer patients into the study occurred between April 2018 and early 2019.

The TCR comes from a donor aged 50 or older with non-small cell lung cancer. The chain joins TRBV11-3 to TRBJ2-1; 7 bases line up with TRBD1. This specimen was PBMCs, taken before or after stereotactic body radiation therapy (not recorded which). Here the CDR3 DNA reads TGTGCCAGCAGCACCACTACGACAGGGCCCGGAGCCAGCGGACTCCACAATGAGCAGTTCTTC. Translated: CASSTTTTGPGASGLHNEQFF.